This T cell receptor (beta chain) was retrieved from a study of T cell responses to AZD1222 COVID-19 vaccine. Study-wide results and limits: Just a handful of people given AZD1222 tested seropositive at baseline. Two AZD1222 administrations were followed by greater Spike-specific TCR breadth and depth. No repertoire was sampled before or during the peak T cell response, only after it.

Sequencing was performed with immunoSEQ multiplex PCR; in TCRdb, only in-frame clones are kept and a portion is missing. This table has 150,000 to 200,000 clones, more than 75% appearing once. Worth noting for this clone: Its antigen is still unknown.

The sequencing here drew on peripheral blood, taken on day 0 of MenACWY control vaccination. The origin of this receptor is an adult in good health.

The CDR3 here is CASSLFSGTVGGDTQYF. DNA for the CDR3: TGTGCCAGCAGCTTATTCTCCGGGACAGTAGGGGGGGATACGCAGTATTTT. The chain uses TRBV13 and TRBJ2-3, with D possibly matching TRBD1 (7 bases). The CDR3 consists of 17 residues. Trimming pared 2 bases from V and 6 bases from J, leaving 21 bases between. Germline CDR1 and CDR2: PRHDT and FYEKMQ (reference sequence). Drawing the rest from reference TRBV13 and TRBJ2-3, the complete variable domain is AAGVIQSPRHLIKEKRETATLKCYPIPRHDTVYWYQQGPGQDPQFLISFYEKMQSDKGSIPDRFSAQQFSDYHSELNMSSLELGDSALYFCASSLFSGTVGGDTQYFGPGTRLTVL.